Following are 9 T cell receptor beta chains from one sample sequenced in a study of cytomegalovirus exposure and HLA in healthy donors. PCR employed 60 Vbeta and 13 Jbeta primers. The method was immunoSEQ multiplex PCR; TCRdb's version includes in-frame clones alone and lacks a portion of them. The sample has about 140,000 clones, approximately 80% seen once. Sequenced sample: PBMCs. Every receptor here comes from a man aged 35 to 55 in good health and CMV-seropositive.

The rearrangement uses TRBV11-2 and TRBJ1-4; D is ambiguous. The germline V gene has CDR1 SGHAT and CDR2 FQNNGV. The CDR3 extends over 16 amino acids. V lost 1 base to trimming and J lost 0 bases, with 9 bases between them. In nucleotides, the CDR3 is TGTGCCAGCAGCTTAGTAGGGAGGGCAACTAATGAAAAACTGTTTTTT. This gives the protein CASSLVGRATNEKLFF. Combining the CDR3 with reference TRBV11-2 and TRBJ1-4 gives the whole variable domain EAGVAQSPRYKIIEKRQSVAFWCNPISGHATLYWYQQILGQGPKLLIQFQNNGVVDDSQLPKDRFSAERLKGVDSTLKIQPAKLEDSAVYLCASSLVGRATNEKLFFGSGTQLSVL.

CDR3 sequence: CASSLQGLNYEQYF. The CDR3 DNA reads as TGTGCCAGCAGCTTACAGGGGCTCAACTACGAGCAGTACTTC. The rearrangement links TRBV7-9 to TRBJ2-7; D is possibly TRBD1 (6 bases). Per the germline V gene, CDR1 is SEHNR and CDR2 is FQNEAQ (reference sequence). This CDR3 region has 14 residues. Trimming removed 2 bases from V and 3 bases from J, with 11 bases in between.

The rearrangement uses TRBV13 and TRBJ1-1, with TRBD1 identical over 11 bases. Trimming at V came to 5 bases and at J to 5 bases, leaving 7 bases not matched to a gene. The CDR3 is 15 residues long. Germline CDR1 PRHDT, CDR2 FYEKMQ (reference sequence). CDR3 nucleotide sequence: TGTGCCAGCAGCGCCGGACAGGGGGCACGTACTGAAGCTTTCTTT. This translates into CASSAGQGARTEAFF.

This clone has just a few counts. V usage is TRBV7-9 and J usage is TRBJ1-1; no firm D call. Germline CDR1 reads SEHNR; CDR2 reads FQNEAQ (reference sequence). Trimming left V 1 base short and J 12 bases short, with 15 bases between. The CDR3 contains 13 residues. CDR3 nucleotide sequence: TGTGCCAGCAGCTTAGATGTCACAAGGGAGTCTTTCTTT. It encodes CASSLDVTRESFF.

The chain has TRBV6-1 and TRBJ1-2, with D perhaps matching TRBD1 (5 bases). CDR3 length equals 15 residues. Germline assignment: CDR1 MNHNS and CDR2 SASEGT. Here the CDR3 reads CAAGEEGTPGDGYTF. CDR3 bases: TGTGCAGCCGGGGAAGAAGGGACTCCGGGGGATGGCTACACCTTC.

This chain uses TRBV27 with TRBJ2-7, with 9 bases fitting TRBD2. The germline gives CDR1 MNHEY, CDR2 SMNVEV (reference sequence). Trimming cost V 3 bases and J 5 bases; bases outside gene matches: 2. This CDR3 has 13 residues. The CDR3 coding sequence is TGTGCCAGCAGTTTTAGCGGGGGACACGAGCAGTACTTC. Residues: CASSFSGGHEQYF.

The rearrangement joins TRBV18 to TRBJ2-7, with D possibly being TRBD1 (6 bases). The ends were cut back, 5 bases at V and 7 bases at J, with 12 bases in the middle. The CDR3 sequence is 12 residues long. The V gene's germline CDR1 is KGHSH and CDR2 LQKENI. The CDR3 loop reads CASSKAGVEQYF. CDR3 sequence (DNA): TGTGCCAGCTCAAAGGCAGGGGTTGAGCAGTACTTC.

The chain is built from TRBV11-3 and TRBJ2-1; D unclear. V was clipped by 1 base and J by 6 bases, with 4 bases between them. Germline CDR1 is SGHNT and CDR2 is YENEEA. This CDR3 has 12 residues. CDR3 protein: CASSLAPNEQFF. CDR3 nucleotides: TGTGCCAGCAGCTTAGCTCCCAATGAGCAGTTCTTC.

The sample holds one count of this clone. The chain combines TRBV7-9 with TRBJ1-3; D gene uncertain. CDR1 and CDR2 from the germline V gene are SEHNR and FQNEAQ (reference sequence). V shed 5 bases and J shed 3 bases, with 14 bases lying between them. CDR3 length: 15 amino acids. CDR3 region: CASSPVAGGGNTIYF. CDR3 nucleotides: TGTGCCAGCAGCCCCGTCGCGGGTGGTGGAAACACCATATATTTT.